This TCR beta chain was recorded in a study of T-cell memory formation after mild COVID-19. V was clipped by 3 bases and J by 3 bases, with 11 bases between them. This CDR3 spans 14 amino acids. The V gene's germline CDR1 is SGHAT and CDR2 FQNNGV. After 5'RACE with constant-segment primers, TCR alpha and TCR beta cDNA libraries carrying sample barcodes and UMIs were obtained. TCRdb ran MiXCR on the 5' RACE reads and lists one entry per CDR3 protein. The repertoire holds about 57,000 distinct CDR3 sequences, with 9% to 15% as singletons. Material: PBMCs or a T cell subset sorted from them (not recorded which). The gene calls are TRBV11-2 and TRBJ1-1; D perhaps matches TRBD1 (6 bases). The sequence came from a man aged 18 to 35 who had mild COVID-19 (a few samples of this study predate the infection). Cell type and time point are not known. The chain's CDR3 is CASSFGQYYTEAFF. CDR3 DNA sequence: TGTGCCAGCAGCTTCGGACAGTACTACACTGAAGCTTTCTTT.